This T cell receptor (beta chain) was sequenced in a study of beta chain features in type 1 diabetes. The overall study: Across the samples, roughly 98,000,000 sorted cells were examined in total.

Concerning this clone: Its antigen is not identified.

General study results and limits: A moderate, significant TCRB CDR3 shortening appeared in type 1 diabetes across four CD4+ subsets.

Every isolated RNA sample was fully reverse transcribed, so sequencing captured expressed TCRB transcripts. TCRdb's table, derived via immunoSEQ multiplex PCR, lists solely in-frame clones and lacks some. The repertoire consists of around 150,000 clones, with roughly 60% occurring once and the leading ten covering roughly 0.092%. Germline CDR1 reads MGHRA; CDR2 reads YSYEKL. The CDR3 is 17 residues long. V lost 5 bases and J lost 2; bases outside the gene matches: 8. This clonotype was sampled from a man under 40 with type 1 diabetes. V usage is TRBV4-1 and J usage is TRBJ2-7, with 14 positions matching TRBD2. The sample was naive CD4+ T cells from blood. The CDR3 sequence: CASSEGLAGGQPYEQYF. Here the CDR3 DNA reads TGCGCCAGCAGCGAAGGACTAGCGGGGGGCCAGCCCTACGAGCAGTACTTC.